This T cell receptor beta chain was sequenced during a study of cytomegalovirus exposure and HLA in healthy donors. This CDR3 contains 13 residues. Trimming cost V 3 bases and J 4 bases, with 12 bases left between them. Germline V CDR1 and CDR2: GTSNPN, SVGIG (reference sequence). Primers for the PCR totalled 60 Vbeta and 13 Jbeta. Clones were sequenced by immunoSEQ multiplex PCR, and TCRdb holds only the in-frame ones, with some missing. This table holds about 130,000 clones, approximately 85% found once. What was sequenced was PBMCs. The source is a woman in her 30s in good health and CMV-seropositive. The V and J genes are TRBV30 and TRBJ1-1; D not certain. The CDR3 bases are TGTGCCTGGAGCGCCAGGCTAACCACTGAAGCTTTCTTT. Protein product: CAWSARLTTEAFF.